The clone carrying this TCR beta chain was seen many times. The CDR3 loop spans 15 amino acids. Trimming took 1 base from V and 1 from J, leaving 8 bases between them. Germline CDR1 SGHRS, CDR2 YFSETQ. This specimen comes from a study of neurological immune-mediated disorders. Using its own MiXCR run on the 5' RACE reads, TCRdb lists one record per CDR3 protein. The sample consists of about 66,000 distinct CDR3 sequences, 3.5% to 5.5% of them appearing once. The receptor's source is a man aged 30 to 45 with multiple sclerosis. Sequenced: PBMCs. The chain couples TRBV5-1 to TRBJ2-2, with a possible D match to TRBD1 (6 bases). Written as DNA, the CDR3 is TGCGCCAGCAGCTTGTTGACAGGGAACACCGGGGAGCTGTTTTTT. Translation: CASSLLTGNTGELFF.